This TCR beta chain was identified during a study of T cell responses to AZD1222 COVID-19 vaccine. General study findings and limits: Females outnumbered males among donors, who were mostly white British; clonal diversity was possibly underestimated. The peak T cell response came first, and repertoires were sampled only after it. Baseline antibody screening turned up just a handful of seropositive AZD1222 recipients.

Generated by immunoSEQ multiplex PCR, the TCRdb table keeps only in-frame clones and is missing some. The data show about 92,000 clones, with roughly 88% seen just once and less than 3.5% held by the top ten. The CDR3 runs 15 residues. A note on this clone: Its antigen is undetermined.

The chain combines TRBV21-1 with TRBJ1-6. TRBV21-1 is shown as a pseudogene. The sample in question was peripheral blood, obtained on day 0 of AZD1222 vaccination. The receptor was derived from an adult in good health. The DNA of the CDR3 is TGTGCCAGCAGCAAGGGGGGCCTAGATAATTCACCCCTCCACTTT. Translation gives CASSKGGLDNSPLHF.